This T cell receptor (beta chain) is from a study of control samples from healthy donors and cancer patients. This clone has more than one count but fewer than ten. The CDR3 runs 14 residues. Germline V gives CDR1 MNHEY, CDR2 SVGAGI. The ends were cut back, 1 base at V and 0 bases at J, with 6 bases in the middle. Some clones are missing from TCRdb's copy, which holds only in-frame ones; the method was immunoSEQ multiplex PCR. Seen here are roughly 90,000 clones, about four fifths observed once, and the top ten hold roughly 9.8%. The sequencing input was blood. V is TRBV6-5 and J is TRBJ1-2; D is ambiguous. The TCR originated in a woman in her sixties or seventies in good health. This CDR3 is CASSYYRTNYGYTF. Written as DNA, the CDR3 is TGTGCCAGCAGTTACTACCGGACTAACTATGGCTACACCTTC.